These 11 T cell receptor beta chains originate from one sample sequenced in a study of neurological immune-mediated disorders. TCRdb ran MiXCR on the 5' RACE reads and lists one entry per CDR3 protein. This repertoire shows about 14,000 distinct CDR3 sequences, less than 11% found once; its top ten account for 24%. The specimen was PBMCs. These receptors all stem from a woman between 40 and 50 years old in good health.

This clonotype appeared many times. The chain is built from TRBV5-1 and TRBJ2-7; D not certain. V dropped 2 bases and J dropped 3 bases, with 3 bases sitting between them. CDR3 length equals 11 residues. Germline V gene data show CDR1 as SGHRS and CDR2 as YFSETQ. The CDR3 loop is CASSFLYEQYF. CDR3 coding DNA: TGCGCCAGCAGCTTCCTCTACGAGCAGTACTTC. The whole variable domain, remainder taken from reference TRBV5-1 and TRBJ2-7, is KAGVTQTPRYLIKTRGQQVTLSCSPISGHRSVSWYQQTPGQGLQFLFEYFSETQRNKGNFPGRFSGRQFSNSRSEMNVSTLELGDSALYLCASSFLYEQYFGPGTRLTVT.

This clonotype was detected ten times or more. The chain links TRBV4-1 to TRBJ2-7; TRBD1 might be the D (5 bases). The CDR3 totals 13 residues. The V and J ends lost 3 bases and 3 bases respectively, with 9 bases between them. Germline assignment: CDR1 MGHRA and CDR2 YSYEKL. In DNA, the CDR3 is TGCGCCAGCAGCCAGTTAGGGGACTACGAGCAGTACTTC. It is translated as CASSQLGDYEQYF.

The J gene is TRBJ2-6, the V gene TRBV19; TRBD1 matches at 7 bases. This CDR3 comprises 18 residues. J was trimmed by 0 bases and V by 4 bases; bases with no gene match: 9. Germline CDR1 is LNHDA and CDR2 is SQIVND (reference sequence). This CDR3 is CASSRKTGRPSGANVLTF. The DNA of the CDR3 is TGTGCCAGTAGTAGAAAGACAGGGCGCCCCTCTGGGGCCAACGTCCTGACTTTC.

At least ten counts were recorded for this clonotype. The chain recombines TRBV27 with TRBJ1-4, with TRBD1 matching over 9 bases. Germline lookup yields CDR1 MNHEY and CDR2 SMNVEV (reference sequence). Losses at the gene ends were 5 bases for V and 7 bases for J; bases not matched to a gene: 8. The CDR3 contains 15 residues. CDR3 nucleotide sequence: TGTGCCAGCAGTACACAGGGGGCCGGGGGTGAAAAACTGTTTTTT. Its translation is CASSTQGAGGEKLFF.

The sample holds many counts of this clonotype. This sequence joins TRBV27 and TRBJ1-4; tentative D call: TRBD1 (5 bases). V lost 2 bases, J lost 14 bases, and 21 bases lay in between. CDR1 MNHEY and CDR2 SMNVEV come from the germline V gene (reference sequence). The CDR3 extends over 15 amino acids. CDR3 amino acids: CASSLQPLGGQDLFF. The CDR3 coding sequence is TGTGCCAGCAGTTTACAACCTTTGGGGGGTCAGGATCTGTTTTTT.

The table lists this clonotype with many counts. This chain joins TRBV5-1 and TRBJ2-2; D is unresolved. The germline V gene encodes CDR1 SGHRS and CDR2 YFSETQ. The CDR3 length is 14 residues. V was shortened by 0 bases and J by 2 bases, with 5 bases between the two germline ends. CDR3 protein: CASSLGQNTGELFF. The DNA for the CDR3 is TGCGCCAGCAGCTTGGGTCAAAACACCGGGGAGCTGTTTTTT. The full variable domain, rest sourced from reference TRBV5-1 and TRBJ2-2, is KAGVTQTPRYLIKTRGQQVTLSCSPISGHRSVSWYQQTPGQGLQFLFEYFSETQRNKGNFPGRFSGRQFSNSRSEMNVSTLELGDSALYLCASSLGQNTGELFFGEGSRLTVL.

This clonotype was seen repeatedly, ten times or more. This chain joins TRBV20-1 and TRBJ1-4, with D unresolved. The CDR3 loop spans 13 amino acids. The germline CDR1 and CDR2 sequences are DFQATT and SNEGSKA (reference sequence). Trimming left V 2 bases short and J 0 bases short, with 4 bases between. CDR3 coding DNA: TGCAGTGCTAGAAGTGCAACTAATGAAAAACTGTTTTTT. Amino acids: CSARSATNEKLFF.

Of note for this clonotype: No DNA is shown, since the ends of the CDR3 on it are uncertain; the CDR3 is the one TCRdb lists. The gene calls are TRBV7-9 and TRBJ2-3; the DNA was not used to check the table's D call, TRBD2. Germline assignment: CDR1 SEHNR and CDR2 FQNEAQ (reference sequence). The CDR3 sequence runs 21 residues, both termini included. Here the CDR3 reads CASSFYICSARAGVSTDTQYF.

The table lists this clonotype with many counts. The gene calls are TRBV20-1 and TRBJ2-3, with 7 bases aligning to TRBD2. The CDR3 runs 16 residues. V shed 0 bases, J shed 4 bases, and the junction held 10 bases outside the gene matches. The germline gives CDR1 DFQATT, CDR2 SNEGSKA (reference sequence). DNA of the CDR3: TGCAGTGCTAGAGATATCGTGGGGGGAGGGCCAGATACGCAGTATTTT. It yields the protein CSARDIVGGGPDTQYF.

There are many counts of this clonotype. V and J are TRBV9 and TRBJ2-2; tentative D call: TRBD1 (6 bases). CDR1 and CDR2 (germline): SGDLS, YYNGEE. The CDR3 is 15 amino acids. V was pared by 0 bases and J by 1 base, with 7 bases between. CDR3 DNA: TGTGCCAGCAGCGTAGGGACAGTGAACACCGGGGAGCTGTTTTTT. Translation: CASSVGTVNTGELFF.

Ten or more counts support this clonotype. V is TRBV5-6 and J is TRBJ2-1; 14 nucleotides align to TRBD2. The CDR3 loop spans 16 amino acids. Trimming took 4 bases from V and 4 from J; bases not matched to a gene: 4. From germline, CDR1 is SGHDT and CDR2 YYEEEE. The CDR3 nucleotides are TGTGCCAGCAGCCCCAGACTAGCGGGAGGGTACAATGAGCAGTTCTTC. This gives the protein CASSPRLAGGYNEQFF.